This passage covers 29 T cell receptor beta chains from one sample sequenced in a study of T-cell memory formation after mild COVID-19. MiXCR, run by TCRdb on the 5' RACE reads, gives a single entry per CDR3 protein. This table has about 350,000 distinct CDR3 sequences, roughly 13% appearing once. What was sequenced was PBMCs or a T cell subset sorted from them (not recorded which). These receptors all stem from a man between 18 and 29 years old who had mild COVID-19 (a few samples of this study predate the infection). Cell type and time point are not known.

This clonotype was detected only a few times. The chain recombines TRBV20-1 with TRBJ1-1; D gene ambiguous. Trimming cost V 5 bases and J 6 bases, with 16 bases left between them. The germline gives CDR1 DFQATT, CDR2 SNEGSKA (reference sequence). The CDR3 is 13 amino acids. The DNA of the CDR3 is TGCAGTGCTGGGTTAGGGAGTCGAGCTGAAGCTTTCTTT. It specifies CSAGLGSRAEAFF.

This clonotype was observed a handful of times. The chain carries TRBV5-1 and TRBJ1-2; 10 bases map to TRBD1. V was clipped by 2 bases and J by 7 bases; unmatched bases: 8. Germline CDR1 SGHRS, CDR2 YFSETQ. The CDR3 is 15 amino acids. In nucleotides, the CDR3 is TGCGCCAGCAGCTTACAGGACAGGGGGGTCGGTGGCTACACCTTC. It encodes CASSLQDRGVGGYTF.

Only a few counts were recorded for this clonotype. The chain joins TRBV5-1 to TRBJ2-5, with unresolved D. With 1 base removed from V and 4 bases from J, the gap between germline ends came to 14 bases. The V gene's germline CDR1 is SGHRS and CDR2 YFSETQ. The CDR3 runs 15 residues. The CDR3 coding sequence is TGCGCCAGCAGCTTGTTGGCCGGATCTGGAGAGACCCAGTACTTC. Amino acid sequence: CASSLLAGSGETQYF.

This clonotype was picked up many times. The genes are TRBV12-3 or TRBV12-4 and TRBJ2-4, with a weak D call TRBD1 (6 bases). The V and J ends lost 2 bases and 1 base respectively, with 6 bases between them. The CDR3 length is 14 residues. CDR3 sequence: CASSLQGAKNIQYF. DNA of the CDR3: TGTGCCAGCAGTTTACAGGGGGCCAAAAACATTCAGTACTTC.

V gene TRBV3-1 combines with J gene TRBJ2-2; the D call may be TRBD1 or TRBD2 (5 bases each). V shed 6 bases and J shed 0 bases, with 11 bases lying between them. This CDR3 is built from 15 residues. CDR1 is LGHDT, CDR2 YNNKEL, per germline (reference sequence). CDR3 coding DNA: TGTGCCAGCAGACCGGGACGGTCGAACACCGGGGAGCTGTTTTTT. It translates to CASRPGRSNTGELFF.

The chain couples TRBV3-1 to TRBJ1-1; 8 bases are a match to TRBD1. CDR1 and CDR2 from the germline V gene are LGHDT and YNNKEL (reference sequence). Unmatched junction bases numbered 18, after V lost 1 base and J lost 5 bases. This CDR3 has 19 amino acids. The CDR3 here is CASSQGVALGQGRRTEAFF. The CDR3 DNA reads TGTGCCAGCAGCCAAGGAGTGGCCTTAGGACAGGGTAGGAGGACTGAAGCTTTCTTT.

The chain carries TRBV27 and TRBJ1-1; D possibly corresponds to TRBD1 (6 bases). Trimming pared 1 base from V and 11 bases from J, leaving 14 bases between. The CDR3 contains 13 residues. Germline CDR1 is MNHEY and CDR2 is SMNVEV (reference sequence). The CDR3 here is CASSLFFGGTAFF. DNA of the CDR3: TGTGCCAGCAGTTTATTTTTTGGGGGCACGGCTTTCTTT.

V gene TRBV5-1 combines with J gene TRBJ1-2, with TRBD1 matching 8 bases. The CDR3 is made up of 14 amino acids. The ends lost 4 bases at V and 4 bases at J; junction bases unmatched: 6. CDR1 and CDR2 (germline): SGHRS, YFSETQ. The CDR3 spells CASSGMDRVYGYTF. CDR3 in DNA: TGCGCCAGCAGCGGAATGGACAGGGTCTATGGCTACACCTTC.

The genes are TRBV30 and TRBJ2-7; D is perhaps TRBD2 (7 bases). The V end was cut by 4 bases, the J end by 0 bases, with 13 bases between. CDR3 length: 14 amino acids. CDR1 GTSNPN and CDR2 SVGIG come from the germline V gene (reference sequence). CDR3: CAWKGGGSSYEQYF. The CDR3 coding sequence is TGTGCCTGGAAGGGGGGAGGGAGCTCCTACGAGCAGTACTTC.

This clonotype turned up a few times. CDR3: CASTSQAVNQPQHF. CDR3 coding DNA: TGTGCCAGCACCTCACAGGCAGTCAATCAGCCCCAGCATTTT. The chain recombines TRBV12-3 or TRBV12-4 with TRBJ1-5; the D gene is possibly TRBD1 (5 bases). This CDR3 comprises 14 residues. Trimming shortened V by 7 bases and J by 3 bases, and 13 bases separated the two germline ends.

This clonotype came up a few times. The chain carries TRBV5-1 and TRBJ2-3; D might be TRBD1 (5 bases). There are 15 residues in the CDR3. Germline V gives CDR1 SGHRS, CDR2 YFSETQ. The germline V and J ends were trimmed by 6 bases and 3 bases, with 17 bases remaining between them. The CDR3: CASIQGSGRTDTQYF. Here the CDR3 DNA reads TGCGCCAGCATCCAGGGTTCAGGGCGGACAGATACGCAGTATTTT.

The chain couples TRBV5-1 to TRBJ1-1; D might be TRBD1 (5 bases). V lost 4 bases and J 3 bases, leaving 16 bases between the germline ends. Germline V lookup: CDR1 SGHRS, CDR2 YFSETQ. This CDR3 is built from 15 residues. CDR3 DNA: TGCGCCAGCAGCCCGGACACACCCCGGGACACTGAAGCTTTCTTT. It codes for CASSPDTPRDTEAFF. The full variable domain, its missing parts supplied by reference TRBV5-1 and TRBJ1-1, is KAGVTQTPRYLIKTRGQQVTLSCSPISGHRSVSWYQQTPGQGLQFLFEYFSETQRNKGNFPGRFSGRQFSNSRSEMNVSTLELGDSALYLCASSPDTPRDTEAFFGQGTRLTVV.

The chain employs TRBV7-9 and TRBJ2-1; tentative D call: TRBD2 (5 bases). The CDR3 runs to 14 residues. Germline loops: CDR1 SEHNR, CDR2 FQNEAQ (reference sequence). V gave up 3 bases and J gave up 3 bases, with 9 bases separating them. CDR3 sequence (DNA): TGTGCCAGCAGCTTCCAGCGGCTCTACAATGAGCAGTTCTTC. Its translation: CASSFQRLYNEQFF.

In this sample, this clonotype turned up many times. The chain is built from TRBV5-1 and TRBJ2-6; the D gene is possibly TRBD2 (5 bases). There are 16 residues in the CDR3. Looked up from germline, CDR1 is SGHRS and CDR2 is YFSETQ. Deletions cut 4 bases from V and 0 bases from J, with 11 bases between. This CDR3 is CASSPQGSSGANVLTF. As DNA, the CDR3 is TGCGCCAGCAGCCCTCAAGGGAGCTCTGGGGCCAACGTCCTGACTTTC. The variable domain in full, with the rest retrieved from reference TRBV5-1 and TRBJ2-6, is KAGVTQTPRYLIKTRGQQVTLSCSPISGHRSVSWYQQTPGQGLQFLFEYFSETQRNKGNFPGRFSGRQFSNSRSEMNVSTLELGDSALYLCASSPQGSSGANVLTFGAGSRLTVL.

The V gene is TRBV12-3 or TRBV12-4, the J gene TRBJ1-1; D perhaps matches TRBD1 (5 bases). The V and J ends lost 5 bases and 4 bases respectively, with 11 bases between them. The CDR3 extends over 13 amino acids. CDR3 DNA: TGTGCCAGCAGTCTTTGGCAGGGCACTGAAGCTTTCTTT. Its protein is CASSLWQGTEAFF.

This clonotype was detected many times. This chain uses TRBV20-1 with TRBJ2-3; 11 nucleotides match TRBD2. The CDR3 loop spans 18 amino acids. Germline V gene data show CDR1 as DFQATT and CDR2 as SNEGSKA (reference sequence). With 3 bases clipped from V and 4 bases from J, the junction kept 15 bases outside the gene matches. CDR3 in DNA: TGCAGTGCTAGCCCCATGAAGCGTAGCGGGGGGGCTCCAGATACGCAGTATTTT. It translates to CSASPMKRSGGAPDTQYF.

The gene calls are TRBV12-3 or TRBV12-4 and TRBJ2-2; D is perhaps TRBD1 or TRBD2 (7 bases each). V was cut by 6 bases and J by 6 bases, with 17 bases left in between. CDR3 length equals 15 residues. This CDR3 is CASSPPGGVAGELFF. In DNA form, the CDR3 reads TGTGCCAGCAGCCCTCCAGGGGGGGTGGCCGGGGAGCTGTTTTTT.

This clonotype was observed many times. V and J are TRBV7-9 and TRBJ2-7; D uncertain. The germline CDR1 and CDR2 sequences are SEHNR and FQNEAQ (reference sequence). Trimming took off 5 bases at V and 5 bases at J, with 13 bases between the two ends. The CDR3 has 13 amino acids. CDR3 DNA: TGTGCCAGCAGCGCCGGGCCCCGGGACGAGCAGTACTTC. This sequence encodes CASSAGPRDEQYF.

This clonotype was counted ten times or more. V gene TRBV24-1 combines with J gene TRBJ2-1; TRBD2 matches 11 bases. The junction had 7 bases not matched to a gene; V was cut back by 4 bases and J by 6 bases. Germline V gene data show CDR1 as KGHDR and CDR2 as SFDVKD. The CDR3 is made up of 16 amino acids. CDR3 in amino acids: CATSDSTSGVSNEQFF. The CDR3 coding sequence is TGTGCCACCAGTGACTCGACTAGCGGGGTAAGCAATGAGCAGTTCTTC.

This clonotype has only a few counts. The CDR3 region is CASSPTGMIQPQHF. In nucleotides, the CDR3 is TGTGCCAGCAGTCCAACAGGGATGATTCAGCCCCAGCATTTT. V gene TRBV7-2 combines with J gene TRBJ1-5; TRBD1 is a possible D gene (6 bases). Germline CDR1 SGHTA, CDR2 FQGNSA. Trimming left V 6 bases short and J 6 bases short, with 15 bases between. CDR3 length equals 14 residues.

This clonotype was seen only a few times. The germline gene is not matched at one end of the junction; a read error may be the cause. The chain combines TRBV6-1 with TRBJ2-3; D may be TRBD2 (5 bases). Germline lookup yields CDR1 MNHNS and CDR2 SASEGT. The CDR3 loop spans 13 amino acids. CDR3 residues: CASSEEGYRTPSF. The CDR3 DNA reads as TGTGCCAGCAGTGAAGAAGGCTACCGGACTCCTAGTTTT.

The table lists this clonotype with many counts. This chain links TRBV10-3 with TRBJ1-6; D is undetermined. CDR1 and CDR2 from the germline V gene are ENHRY and SYGVKD. V was pared by 10 bases and J by 9 bases, with 19 bases between. CDR3 size: 14 residues. This chain's CDR3 is CATSEVRAGSPLHF. CDR3 DNA sequence: TGTGCCACGTCTGAGGTCAGAGCCGGTTCACCCCTCCACTTT.

This clonotype has a handful of counts. V usage is TRBV5-1 and J usage is TRBJ2-7; D possibly matches TRBD1 or TRBD2 (5 bases each). CDR1 and CDR2 from the germline V gene are SGHRS and YFSETQ. The length of the CDR3 is 17 residues. V was clipped by 0 bases and J by 0 bases, with 16 bases between them. CDR3 in DNA: TGCGCCAGCAGCTTGGGGGCCGGGACGGTGAGCTCCTACGAGCAGTACTTC. As protein: CASSLGAGTVSSYEQYF.

The chain is built from TRBV11-2 and TRBJ1-1; D remains ambiguous. The CDR3 is 13 amino acids. The germline V gene encodes CDR1 SGHAT and CDR2 FQNNGV. V was clipped by 1 base and J by 6 bases, with 9 bases between them. The CDR3: CASSLGNTPEAFF. Written as DNA, the CDR3 is TGTGCCAGCAGCTTAGGGAATACACCTGAAGCTTTCTTT.

This rearrangement joins TRBV29-1 to TRBJ2-3; D is undetermined. The CDR3 runs to 12 residues. In germline, CDR1 is SQVTM, CDR2 ANQGSEA. V was cut by 3 bases and J by 1 base, with 5 bases left in between. The CDR3 DNA follows: TGCAGCGTTGACGCGGGCACAGATACGCAGTATTTT. It is translated as CSVDAGTDTQYF.

The V gene is TRBV11-1, the J gene TRBJ2-6; D possibly corresponds to TRBD1 (5 bases). The V and J ends lost 5 bases and 4 bases respectively, with 12 bases between them. This CDR3 is 15 amino acids long. The germline V gene has CDR1 SGHAT and CDR2 FQDESV (reference sequence). DNA of the CDR3: TGTGCCAGCAGCCTATCAGGGTGGGGGGCCAACGTCCTGACTTTC. Its translation is CASSLSGWGANVLTF.

This clonotype was seen a handful of times. The chain has TRBV7-2 and TRBJ2-1; no definite D call. The CDR3 consists of 11 residues. Germline assignment: CDR1 SGHTA and CDR2 FQGNSA. V was pared by 2 bases and J by 12 bases, with 8 bases between. The CDR3 here is CASSLKSGQFF. The CDR3 DNA follows: TGTGCCAGCAGCTTAAAGTCAGGGCAGTTCTTC.

This clonotype was detected a few times. Germline and junction disagree at one end, which may indicate a read error. This chain uses TRBV3-1 with TRBJ1-1, with TRBD1 as a possible D gene (5 bases). CDR3 length: 12 residues. The germline gives CDR1 LGHDT, CDR2 YNNKEL (reference sequence). Written as DNA, the CDR3 is TGTGCCAGCAGCCAAGGGGGGGGACTCGGATACTTT. Encoded protein: CASSQGGGLGYF.

The table lists this clonotype with a few counts. The V and J genes are TRBV24-1 and TRBJ2-7; weak D call: TRBD2 (5 bases). Looked up from germline, CDR1 is KGHDR and CDR2 is SFDVKD. CDR3 length: 13 amino acids. With 0 bases removed from V and 3 bases from J, the gap between germline ends came to 5 bases. The CDR3 here is CATSDLRGYEQYV. DNA for the CDR3: TGTGCCACCAGTGATTTGCGGGGCTACGAGCAGTACGTC.